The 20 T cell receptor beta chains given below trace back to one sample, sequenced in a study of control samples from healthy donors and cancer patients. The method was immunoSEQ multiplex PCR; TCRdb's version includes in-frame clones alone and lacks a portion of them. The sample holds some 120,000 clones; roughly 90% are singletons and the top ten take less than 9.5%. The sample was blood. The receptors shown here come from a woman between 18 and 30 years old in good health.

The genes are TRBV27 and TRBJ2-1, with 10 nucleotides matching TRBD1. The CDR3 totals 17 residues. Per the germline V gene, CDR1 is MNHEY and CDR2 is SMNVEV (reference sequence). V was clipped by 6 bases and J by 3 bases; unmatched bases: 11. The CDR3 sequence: CASRGTAGTGDYNEQFF. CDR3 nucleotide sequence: TGTGCCAGCAGGGGGACTGCCGGGACAGGGGACTACAATGAGCAGTTCTTC.

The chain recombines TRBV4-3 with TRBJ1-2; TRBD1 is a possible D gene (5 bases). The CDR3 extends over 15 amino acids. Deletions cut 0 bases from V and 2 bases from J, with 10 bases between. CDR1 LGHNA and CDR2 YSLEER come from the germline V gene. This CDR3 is CASSQDLGENYGYTF. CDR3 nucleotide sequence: TGCGCCAGCAGCCAAGATCTAGGGGAGAACTATGGCTACACCTTC.

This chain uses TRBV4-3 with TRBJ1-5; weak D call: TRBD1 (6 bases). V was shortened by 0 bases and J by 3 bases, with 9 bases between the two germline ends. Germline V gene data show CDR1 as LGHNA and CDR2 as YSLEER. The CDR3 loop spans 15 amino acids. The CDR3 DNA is TGCGCCAGCAGCCAAGATGGGGGGGCCAATCAGCCCCAGCATTTT. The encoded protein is CASSQDGGANQPQHF.

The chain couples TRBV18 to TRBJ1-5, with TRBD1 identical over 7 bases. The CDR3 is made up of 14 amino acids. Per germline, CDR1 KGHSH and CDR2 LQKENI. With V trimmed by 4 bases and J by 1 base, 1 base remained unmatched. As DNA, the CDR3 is TGTGCCAGCTCACAGGACAGGAGCAATCAGCCCCAGCATTTT. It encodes CASSQDRSNQPQHF. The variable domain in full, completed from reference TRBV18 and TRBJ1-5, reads NAGVMQNPRHLVRRRGQEARLRCSPMKGHSHVYWYRQLPEEGLKFMVYLQKENIIDESGMPKERFSAEFPKEGPSILRIQQVVRGDSAAYFCASSQDRSNQPQHFGDGTRLSIL.

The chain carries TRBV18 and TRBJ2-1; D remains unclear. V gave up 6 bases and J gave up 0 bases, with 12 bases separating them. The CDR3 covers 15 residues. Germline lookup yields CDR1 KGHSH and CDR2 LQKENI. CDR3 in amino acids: CASSAVESSYNEQFF. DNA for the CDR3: TGTGCCAGCTCTGCTGTTGAGAGCTCCTACAATGAGCAGTTCTTC.

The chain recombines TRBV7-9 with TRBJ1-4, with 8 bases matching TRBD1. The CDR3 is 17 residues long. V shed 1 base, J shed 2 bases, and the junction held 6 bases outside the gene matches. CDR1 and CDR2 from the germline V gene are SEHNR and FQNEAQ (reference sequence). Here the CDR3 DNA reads TGTGCCAGCAGCTTAGTGCAGGGGGCATCGACTAATGAAAAACTGTTTTTT. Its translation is CASSLVQGASTNEKLFF. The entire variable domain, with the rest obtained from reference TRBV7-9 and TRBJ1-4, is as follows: DTGVSQNPRHKITKRGQNVTFRCDPISEHNRLYWYRQTLGQGPEFLTYFQNEAQLEKSRLLSDRFSAERPKGSFSTLEIQRTEQGDSAMYLCASSLVQGASTNEKLFFGSGTQLSVL.

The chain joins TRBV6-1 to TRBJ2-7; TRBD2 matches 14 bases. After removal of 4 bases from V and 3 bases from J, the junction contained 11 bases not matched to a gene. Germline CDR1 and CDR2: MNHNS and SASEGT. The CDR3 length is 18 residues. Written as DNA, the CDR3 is TGTGCCAGCAGTGGTTCTCCGGGACTAGCGGGGGACCACTACGAGCAGTACTTC. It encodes CASSGSPGLAGDHYEQYF.

In DNA form, the CDR3 reads TGTGCCAGCAGCCAAGGGGATGAGCGGGAGGTGAACAATGAGCAGTTCTTC. It is translated as CASSQGDEREVNNEQFF. The chain couples TRBV4-2 to TRBJ2-1, with 9 nucleotides matching TRBD2. Germline assignment: CDR1 LGHNA and CDR2 YNFKEQ. The J segment lost 5 bases and the V segment lost 1 base, leaving 9 bases of the junction unmatched. This CDR3 spans 17 amino acids.

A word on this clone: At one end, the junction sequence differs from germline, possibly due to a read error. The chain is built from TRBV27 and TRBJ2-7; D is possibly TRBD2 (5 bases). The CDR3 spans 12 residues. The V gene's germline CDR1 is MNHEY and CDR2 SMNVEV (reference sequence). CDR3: CASSWDRRVFDF. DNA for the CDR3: TGTGCCAGCAGTTGGGATCGGCGGGTTTTCGATTTC.

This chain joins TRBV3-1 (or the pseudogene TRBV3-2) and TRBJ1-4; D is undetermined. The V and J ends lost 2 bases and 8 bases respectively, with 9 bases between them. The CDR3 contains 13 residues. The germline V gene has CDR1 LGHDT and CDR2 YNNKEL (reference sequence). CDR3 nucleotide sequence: TGTGCCAGCAGCCAATCCATTAAAGAAAAACTGTTTTTT. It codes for CASSQSIKEKLFF.

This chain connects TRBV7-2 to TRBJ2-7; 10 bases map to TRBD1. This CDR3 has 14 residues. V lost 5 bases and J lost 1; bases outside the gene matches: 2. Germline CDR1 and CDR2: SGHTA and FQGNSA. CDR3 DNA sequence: TGTGCCAGCAGCCGGGACAGGGGTTCCTACGAGCAGTACTTC. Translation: CASSRDRGSYEQYF.

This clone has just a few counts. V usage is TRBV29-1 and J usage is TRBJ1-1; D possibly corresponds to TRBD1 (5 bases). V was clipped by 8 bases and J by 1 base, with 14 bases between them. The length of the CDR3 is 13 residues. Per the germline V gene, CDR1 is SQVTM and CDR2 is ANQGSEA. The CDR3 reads CSTSERGNTEAFF. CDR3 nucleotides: TGCAGCACCTCGGAGAGGGGGAACACTGAAGCTTTCTTT.

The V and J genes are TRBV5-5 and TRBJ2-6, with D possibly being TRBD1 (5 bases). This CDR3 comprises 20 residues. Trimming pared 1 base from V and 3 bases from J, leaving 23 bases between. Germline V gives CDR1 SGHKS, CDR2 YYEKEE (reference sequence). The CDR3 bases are TGTGCCAGCAGCTTGTTACCCATATCGACAACAGGTGATGGGGCCAACGTCCTGACTTTC. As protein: CASSLLPISTTGDGANVLTF.

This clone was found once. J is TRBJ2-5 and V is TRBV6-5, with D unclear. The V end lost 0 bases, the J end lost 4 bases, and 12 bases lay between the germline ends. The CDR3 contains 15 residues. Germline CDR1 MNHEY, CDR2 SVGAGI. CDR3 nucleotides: TGTGCCAGCAGTTACTCCGGACCCCCCGGAGAGACCCAGTACTTC. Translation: CASSYSGPPGETQYF.

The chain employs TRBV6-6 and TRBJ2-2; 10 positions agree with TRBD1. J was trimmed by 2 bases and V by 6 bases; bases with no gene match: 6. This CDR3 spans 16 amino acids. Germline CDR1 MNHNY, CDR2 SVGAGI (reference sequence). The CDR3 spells CASRRQGASNTGELFF. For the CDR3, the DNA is TGTGCCAGCAGGAGACAGGGGGCGAGTAACACCGGGGAGCTGTTTTTT.

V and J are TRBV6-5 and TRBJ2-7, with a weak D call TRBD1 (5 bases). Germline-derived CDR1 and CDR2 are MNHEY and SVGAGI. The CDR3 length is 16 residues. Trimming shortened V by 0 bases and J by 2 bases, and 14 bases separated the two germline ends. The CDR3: CASSYSGQATTYEQYF. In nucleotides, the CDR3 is TGTGCCAGCAGTTACTCGGGGCAGGCGACGACCTACGAGCAGTACTTC.

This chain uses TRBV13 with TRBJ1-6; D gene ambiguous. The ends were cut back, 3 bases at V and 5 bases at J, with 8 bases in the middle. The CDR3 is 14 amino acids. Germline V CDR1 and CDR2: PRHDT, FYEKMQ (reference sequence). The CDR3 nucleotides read TGTGCCAGCAGCTTTCGGACCCATAATTCACCCCTCCACTTT. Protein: CASSFRTHNSPLHF.

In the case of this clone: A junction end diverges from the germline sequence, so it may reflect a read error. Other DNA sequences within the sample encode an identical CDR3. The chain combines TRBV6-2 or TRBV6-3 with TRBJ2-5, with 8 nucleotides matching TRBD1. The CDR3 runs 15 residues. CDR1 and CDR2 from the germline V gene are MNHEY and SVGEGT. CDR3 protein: CASSYFQGAGETQYF. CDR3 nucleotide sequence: TGTGCTAGCAGTTACTTCCAGGGGGCAGGAGAGACCCAGTACTTC.

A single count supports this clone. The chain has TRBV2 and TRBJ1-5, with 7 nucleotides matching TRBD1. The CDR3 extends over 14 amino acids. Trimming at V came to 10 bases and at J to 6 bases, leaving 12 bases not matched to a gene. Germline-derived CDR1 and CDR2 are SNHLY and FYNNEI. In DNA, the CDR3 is TGTGCCACCCAACAGGGGAATCAGCGTCAGCCCCAGCATTTT. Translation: CATQQGNQRQPQHF.

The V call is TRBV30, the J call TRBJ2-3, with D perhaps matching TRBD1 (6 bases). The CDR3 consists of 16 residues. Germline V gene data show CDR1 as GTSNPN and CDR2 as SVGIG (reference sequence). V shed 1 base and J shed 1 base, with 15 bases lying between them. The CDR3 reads CAWSEGHLSGTDTQYF. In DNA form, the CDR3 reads TGTGCCTGGAGTGAGGGACACCTCTCTGGCACAGATACGCAGTATTTT.